This paragraph covers one TCR beta chain sequence. The antigen is not known. The data were taken from a study of shared clonotypes between healthy human individuals. The method was immunoSEQ multiplex PCR; TCRdb's version includes in-frame clones alone and lacks a portion of them. The sample includes 2 million to 2.5 million clones, around 93% of them seen just once. Germline V lookup: CDR1 GTSNPN, CDR2 SVGIG (reference sequence). There are 13 residues in the CDR3. Trimming took 6 bases from V and 14 from J, leaving 23 bases between them. Study-wide findings and caveats: Memory subsets had estimated richness that was generally smaller than that of naive subsets.

The sample consisted of naive CD4+ T cells from PBMCs. Documented subset: CD45RA+ positively selected. The sequence was collected from a young man in good health. Some clones in this sample may be carry-over from other donors' samples. The chain employs TRBV30 and TRBJ2-1; unclear D gene. DNA for the CDR3: TGTGCCTGCTACGGCGATACAGAAGCAGGAAAGTTCTTC. Amino acid sequence: CACYGDTEAGKFF.